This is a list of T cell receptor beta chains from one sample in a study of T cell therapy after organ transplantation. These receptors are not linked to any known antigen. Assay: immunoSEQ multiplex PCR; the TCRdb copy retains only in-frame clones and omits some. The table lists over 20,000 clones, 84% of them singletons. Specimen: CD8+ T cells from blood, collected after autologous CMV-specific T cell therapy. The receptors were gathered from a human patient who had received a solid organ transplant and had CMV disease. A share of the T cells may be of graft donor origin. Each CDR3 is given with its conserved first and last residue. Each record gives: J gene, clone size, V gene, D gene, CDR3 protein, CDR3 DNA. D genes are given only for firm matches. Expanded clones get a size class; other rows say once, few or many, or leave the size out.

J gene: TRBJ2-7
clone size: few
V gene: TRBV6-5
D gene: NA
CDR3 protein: CASSYPEEQYF
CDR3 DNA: TGTGCCAGCAGTTACCCCGAAGAGCAGTACTTC

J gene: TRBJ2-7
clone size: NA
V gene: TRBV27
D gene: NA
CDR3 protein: CASSLQLDYEQYF
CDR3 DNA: TGTGCCAGCAGTTTACAACTAGACTACGAGCAGTACTTC

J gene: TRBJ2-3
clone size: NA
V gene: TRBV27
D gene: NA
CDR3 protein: CASNVPGSVDTQYF
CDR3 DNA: TGTGCCAGCAACGTTCCCGGGAGCGTTGATACGCAGTATTTT

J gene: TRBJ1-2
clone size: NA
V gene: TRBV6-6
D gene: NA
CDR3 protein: CASSYTPPVQYGYTF
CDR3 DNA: TGTGCCAGCAGTTACACACCCCCTGTACAATATGGCTACACCTTC

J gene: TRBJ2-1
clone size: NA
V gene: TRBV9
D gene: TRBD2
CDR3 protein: CASSAPIAGDSYNEQFF
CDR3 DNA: TGTGCCAGCAGCGCTCCGATAGCGGGAGACTCCTACAATGAGCAGTTCTTC

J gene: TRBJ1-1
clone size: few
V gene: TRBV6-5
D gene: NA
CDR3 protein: CASSYLSLGAEAFF
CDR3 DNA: TGTGCCAGCAGTTACCTCTCCCTTGGGGCTGAAGCTTTCTTT

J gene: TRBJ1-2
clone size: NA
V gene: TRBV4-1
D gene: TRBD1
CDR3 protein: CASSQQGALGYTF
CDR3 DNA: TGCGCCAGCAGCCAGCAGGGGGCGCTTGGCTACACCTTC

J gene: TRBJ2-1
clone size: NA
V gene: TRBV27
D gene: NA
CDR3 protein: CASSSATYYNEQFF
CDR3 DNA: TGTGCCAGCAGTTCCGCGACTTACTACAATGAGCAGTTCTTC

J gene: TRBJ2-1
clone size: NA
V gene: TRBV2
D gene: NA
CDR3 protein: CASLGLLSSYNEQFF
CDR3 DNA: TGTGCCAGCCTAGGACTCTTGAGCTCCTACAATGAGCAGTTCTTC

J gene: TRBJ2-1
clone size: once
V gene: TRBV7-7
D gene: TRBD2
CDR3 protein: CASSLSVSGDNEQFF
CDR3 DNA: TGTGCCAGCAGCTTAAGTGTTAGCGGGGACAATGAGCAGTTCTTC

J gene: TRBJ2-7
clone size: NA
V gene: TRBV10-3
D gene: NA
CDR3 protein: CAISEGMRGRGSYEQYF
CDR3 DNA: TGTGCCATCAGTGAGGGCATGCGGGGCCGTGGTTCCTACGAGCAGTACTTC

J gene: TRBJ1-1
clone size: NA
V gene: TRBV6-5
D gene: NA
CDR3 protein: CASSYGWGIGAFF
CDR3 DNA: TGTGCCAGCAGTTACGGGTGGGGGATTGGAGCTTTCTTT

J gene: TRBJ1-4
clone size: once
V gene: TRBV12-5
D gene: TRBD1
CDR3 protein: CASGVQGGNEKLFF
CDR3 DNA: TGTGCTAGTGGGGTACAGGGGGGTAATGAAAAACTGTTTTTT

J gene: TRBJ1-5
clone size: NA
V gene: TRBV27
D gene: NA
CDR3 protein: CASSVDGSQPQHF
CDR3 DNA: TGTGCCAGCAGTGTTGACGGCAGTCAGCCCCAGCATTTT

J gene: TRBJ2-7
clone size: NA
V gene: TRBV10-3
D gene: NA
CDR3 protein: CAIDSDYPDEQYF
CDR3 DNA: TGTGCCATCGACTCCGATTATCCCGACGAGCAGTACTTC

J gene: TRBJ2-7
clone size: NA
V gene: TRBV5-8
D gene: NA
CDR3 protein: CASRITRTQYF
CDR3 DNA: TGTGCCAGCAGGATTACACGCACCCAGTACTTC

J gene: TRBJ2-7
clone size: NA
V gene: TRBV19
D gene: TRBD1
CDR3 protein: CASRQGPYEQYF
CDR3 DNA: TGTGCCAGCCGACAGGGCCCCTACGAGCAGTACTTC

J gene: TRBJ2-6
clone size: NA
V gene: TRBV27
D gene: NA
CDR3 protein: CASSLGTGANVLTF
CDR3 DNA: TGTGCCAGCAGTTTAGGAACAGGGGCCAACGTCCTGACTTTC

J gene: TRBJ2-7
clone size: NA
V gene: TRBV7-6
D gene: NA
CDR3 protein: CASSAVRRTGDEQYF
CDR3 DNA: TGTGCCAGCAGTGCCGTACGCCGCACGGGGGACGAGCAGTACTTC

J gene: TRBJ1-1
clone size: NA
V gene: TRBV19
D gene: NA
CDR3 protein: CASRFTGTEAFF
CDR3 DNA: TGTGCCAGTAGATTCACAGGGACTGAAGCTTTCTTT

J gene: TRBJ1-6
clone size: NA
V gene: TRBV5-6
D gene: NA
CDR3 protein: CASSFRSSYNSPLHF
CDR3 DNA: TGTGCCAGCAGCTTTCGGAGCTCCTATAATTCACCCCTCCACTTT

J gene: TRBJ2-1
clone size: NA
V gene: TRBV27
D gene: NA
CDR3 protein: CASTPARSLYNEQFF
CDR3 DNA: TGTGCCAGCACCCCGGCGCGTTCCCTCTACAATGAGCAGTTCTTC

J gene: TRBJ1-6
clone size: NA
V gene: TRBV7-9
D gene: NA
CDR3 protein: CASSPPAFDNSPLHF
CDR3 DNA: TGTGCCAGCAGCCCTCCCGCTTTCGATAATTCACCCCTCCACTTT

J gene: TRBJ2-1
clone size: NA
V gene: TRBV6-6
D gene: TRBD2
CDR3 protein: CASSYSTGGPYNEQFF
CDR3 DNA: TGTGCCAGCAGTTACTCTACGGGAGGGCCGTATAATGAGCAGTTCTTC

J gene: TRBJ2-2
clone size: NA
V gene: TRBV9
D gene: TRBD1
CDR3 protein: CASSPHPGGSAGELFF
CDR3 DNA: TGTGCCAGCAGCCCTCACCCAGGGGGTTCAGCCGGGGAGCTGTTTTTT

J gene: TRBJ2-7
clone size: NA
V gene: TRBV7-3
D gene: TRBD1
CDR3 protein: CASSLTEVQGAYEQYF
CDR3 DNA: TGTGCCAGCAGCTTAACTGAGGTACAGGGGGCCTACGAGCAGTACTTC

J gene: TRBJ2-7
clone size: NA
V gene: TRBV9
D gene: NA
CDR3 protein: CASSASPAGSYEQYF
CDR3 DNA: TGTGCCAGCAGCGCCTCCCCGGCAGGGTCCTACGAGCAGTACTTC

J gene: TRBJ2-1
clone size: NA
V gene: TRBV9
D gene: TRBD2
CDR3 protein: CASSASGGSNEQFF
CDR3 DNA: TGTGCCAGCAGCGCCTCCGGGGGGAGTAATGAGCAGTTCTTC